Reported below is one TCR beta chain. The antigen remains undetermined. Clones were sequenced by immunoSEQ multiplex PCR, and TCRdb holds only the in-frame ones, with some missing. The sample lists about 240,000 clones; about 83% were seen once. These data belong to a study of cytomegalovirus exposure and HLA in healthy donors. Donors were drawn from the 120-subject validation cohort, separate from the roughly 700-subject first cohort. Study observations and caveats: Diagnosis of cytomegalovirus status made by the classifier reportedly showed high specificity and sensitivity. Some public TCRs appeared in many individuals, while most sequences were rare.

The V segment lost 3 bases and the J segment 0 bases; nucleotides outside the gene matches: 5. The CDR3 contains 16 residues. Germline V lookup: CDR1 SNHLY, CDR2 FYNNEI. The source of this sequence is a man aged 18 to 29 in good health and CMV-seronegative. The rearrangement links TRBV2 to TRBJ2-3; 8 nucleotides match TRBD1. Sample: PBMCs. Here the CDR3 DNA reads TGTGCCAGCAGTGACTTTGACAGGGGAAGCACAGATACGCAGTATTTT. Protein: CASSDFDRGSTDTQYF. Together with reference TRBV2 and TRBJ2-3, the CDR3 gives the full variable domain: EPEVTQTPSHQVTQMGQEVILRCVPISNHLYFYWYRQILGQKVEFLVSFYNNEISEKSEIFDDQFSVERPDGSNFTLKIRSTKLEDSAMYFCASSDFDRGSTDTQYFGPGTRLTVL.